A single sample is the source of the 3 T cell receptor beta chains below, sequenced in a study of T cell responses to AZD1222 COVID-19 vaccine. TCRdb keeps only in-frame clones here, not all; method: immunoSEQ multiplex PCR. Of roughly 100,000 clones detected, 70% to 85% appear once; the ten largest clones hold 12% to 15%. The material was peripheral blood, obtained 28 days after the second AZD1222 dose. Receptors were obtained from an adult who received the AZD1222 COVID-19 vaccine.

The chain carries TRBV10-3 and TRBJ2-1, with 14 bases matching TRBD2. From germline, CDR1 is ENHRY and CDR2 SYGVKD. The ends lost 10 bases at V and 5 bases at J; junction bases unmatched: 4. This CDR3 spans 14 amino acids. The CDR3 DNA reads TGTGCCACCGGACTAGCGGGGGGTAACAATGAGCAGTTCTTC. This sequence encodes CATGLAGGNNEQFF.

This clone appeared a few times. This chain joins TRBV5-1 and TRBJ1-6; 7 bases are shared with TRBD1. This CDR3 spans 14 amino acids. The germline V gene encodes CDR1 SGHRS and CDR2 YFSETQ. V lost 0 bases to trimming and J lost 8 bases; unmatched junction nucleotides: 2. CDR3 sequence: CASSLEGGDSPLHF. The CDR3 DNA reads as TGCGCCAGCAGCTTGGAAGGGGGCGATTCACCCCTCCACTTT. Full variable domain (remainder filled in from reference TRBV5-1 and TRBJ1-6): KAGVTQTPRYLIKTRGQQVTLSCSPISGHRSVSWYQQTPGQGLQFLFEYFSETQRNKGNFPGRFSGRQFSNSRSEMNVSTLELGDSALYLCASSLEGGDSPLHFGNGTRLTVT.

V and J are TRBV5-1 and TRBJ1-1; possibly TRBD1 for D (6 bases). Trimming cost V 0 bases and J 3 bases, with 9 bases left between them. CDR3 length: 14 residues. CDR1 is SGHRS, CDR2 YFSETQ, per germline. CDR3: CASSLEGGDTEAFF. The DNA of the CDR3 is TGCGCCAGCAGCTTGGAGGGGGGCGACACTGAAGCTTTCTTT.